These 17 T cell receptor beta chains originate from one sample sequenced in a study of identical twins. TCRdb reanalysed the 5' RACE reads using MiXCR and keeps one entry per CDR3 protein. The table records 500,000 or so distinct CDR3 sequences, 22% of them present only once. The sample was also linked to a second study, of T cells expressing NK-cell markers.

The specimen sequenced was CD4+ T cells sorted from blood. The receptors derive from a woman aged 18-35 years in good health.

The chain links TRBV6-5 to TRBJ2-1, with 8 bases lining up with TRBD1. Germline lookup yields CDR1 MNHEY and CDR2 SVGAGI. The J segment lost 10 bases and the V segment lost 2 bases, leaving 7 bases of the junction unmatched. The CDR3 has 14 residues. CDR3 protein: CASSYPHGTGEQFF. In DNA form, the CDR3 reads TGTGCCAGCAGTTACCCTCATGGGACAGGCGAGCAGTTCTTC.

This chain connects TRBV11-2 to TRBJ2-3, with D possibly TRBD2 on 6 matching bases. This CDR3 spans 16 amino acids. With 6 bases removed from V and 4 bases from J, the gap between germline ends came to 20 bases. Germline V gives CDR1 SGHAT, CDR2 FQNNGV. The CDR3 region has the DNA TGTGCCAGCAGTTTGGACCGGGAGTTCAGGGCAGATACGCAGTATTTT. Residues: CASSLDREFRADTQYF.

This clonotype was recorded many times. The chain couples TRBV5-5 to TRBJ2-7; weak D call: TRBD1 (6 bases). Germline CDR1 SGHKS, CDR2 YYEKEE (reference sequence). The CDR3 length is 13 residues. V lost 2 bases, J lost 6 bases, and 12 bases lay in between. CDR3 in DNA: TGTGCCAGCAGCTTCTACAGGGCCAGCGAGCAGTACTTC. Translation gives CASSFYRASEQYF.

This clonotype came up a few times. This rearrangement joins TRBV7-2 to TRBJ2-7; D is perhaps TRBD1 (6 bases). Trimming shortened V by 5 bases and J by 5 bases, and 19 bases separated the two germline ends. Germline CDR1 and CDR2: SGHTA and FQGNSA. The CDR3 sequence is 15 residues long. The CDR3 DNA reads as TGTGCCAGCAGCGTCGGGTGGGGCAGGGGCCACGAGCAGTACTTC. Its protein is CASSVGWGRGHEQYF. The full variable domain, with the rest looked up from reference TRBV7-2 and TRBJ2-7, is GAGVSQSPSNKVTEKGKDVELRCDPISGHTALYWYRQSLGQGLEFLIYFQGNSAPDKSGLPSDRFSAERTGGSVSTLTIQRTQQEDSAVYLCASSVGWGRGHEQYFGPGTRLTVT.

This clonotype has a handful of counts. This chain joins TRBV3-1 and TRBJ2-2; D unclear. The germline V and J ends were trimmed by 2 bases and 6 bases, with 13 bases remaining between them. CDR1 LGHDT and CDR2 YNNKEL come from the germline V gene (reference sequence). The CDR3 sequence is 15 residues long. The CDR3 sequence is CASSQLTVPSGELFF. The DNA for the CDR3 is TGTGCCAGCAGCCAATTGACGGTTCCCTCCGGGGAGCTGTTTTTT.

The chain joins TRBV30 to TRBJ1-6, with 10 bases that match TRBD1. CDR3 length: 12 amino acids. CDR1 is GTSNPN and CDR2 is SVGIG in the germline V gene (reference sequence). V shed 5 bases and J 11 bases; nucleotides not matched to a gene: 3. The CDR3 DNA reads as TGTGCCTGGGGGGACAGGGGTCCACCCCTCCACTTT. Its translation: CAWGDRGPPLHF.

This clonotype was picked up a small number of times. The CDR3: CASSTSFGARGQNIQYF. CDR3 DNA sequence: TGTGCCAGCAGCACTTCCTTTGGGGCGCGGGGCCAAAACATTCAGTACTTC. This rearrangement joins TRBV5-5 to TRBJ2-4, with D possibly TRBD2 on 6 matching bases. The CDR3 is 17 residues long. In germline, CDR1 is SGHKS, CDR2 YYEKEE (reference sequence). V dropped 4 bases and J dropped 5 bases, with 22 bases sitting between them.

The table lists this clonotype with a few counts. The rearrangement uses TRBV7-2 and TRBJ2-5; the match to TRBD2 covers 14 bases. After removal of 3 bases from V and 3 bases from J, the junction contained 0 bases not matched to a gene. The CDR3 contains 15 residues. Germline V CDR1 and CDR2: SGHTA, FQGNSA. The CDR3 loop is CASSLTSGREETQYF. The CDR3 nucleotides read TGTGCCAGCAGCTTGACTAGCGGGAGGGAAGAGACCCAGTACTTC.

The V and J genes are TRBV6-2 or TRBV6-3 and TRBJ1-5, with unresolved D. This CDR3 has 11 amino acids. CDR1 and CDR2 (germline): MNHEY, SVGEGT. V lost 4 bases and J lost 9, with 7 bases in between. This CDR3 is CASSSVGPQHF. DNA of the CDR3: TGTGCCAGCAGTTCCGTGGGGCCCCAGCATTTT.

This clonotype was found a few times. The chain couples TRBV6-5 to TRBJ2-3; possibly TRBD1 or TRBD2 for D (5 bases each). Between the trimmed V and J ends, which lost 4 bases and 2 bases, there was a span of 10 bases. Germline CDR1 reads MNHEY; CDR2 reads SVGAGI. The CDR3 covers 14 residues. CDR3 protein: CASSFGAFTDTQYF. In DNA, the CDR3 is TGTGCCAGCAGTTTCGGGGCCTTCACAGATACGCAGTATTTT.

The chain links TRBV11-2 to TRBJ2-1; TRBD2 matches 10 bases. The CDR3 length is 16 residues. The V segment lost 0 bases and the J segment 3 bases; nucleotides outside the gene matches: 2. Germline assignment: CDR1 SGHAT and CDR2 FQNNGV. CDR3 in DNA: TGTGCCAGCAGCTTAGAGGCTAGCGGGGGCTACAATGAGCAGTTCTTC. Encoded protein: CASSLEASGGYNEQFF.

The CDR3 DNA reads as TGTGCCACCAGTGGTCAGGAAAGCTCCTACAATGAGCAGTTCTTC. It encodes CATSGQESSYNEQFF. The chain uses TRBV24-1 and TRBJ2-1; D is unresolved. Trimming took off 5 bases at V and 0 bases at J, with 10 bases between the two ends. Germline V gene sequence: CDR1 KGHDR, CDR2 SFDVKD. This CDR3 has 15 amino acids.

The chain recombines TRBV20-1 with TRBJ1-2, with D possibly matching TRBD1 (5 bases). CDR3 length: 14 amino acids. Trimming took 0 bases from V and 6 from J, leaving 14 bases between them. Germline V gene sequence: CDR1 DFQATT, CDR2 SNEGSKA (reference sequence). The CDR3, as DNA: TGCAGTGCTAGAGATCGATCAGGGATGGATGGCTACACCTTC. Translation: CSARDRSGMDGYTF.

This clonotype came up a few times. The chain employs TRBV12-3 or TRBV12-4 and TRBJ2-7; maybe TRBD2 (6 bases). This CDR3 contains 14 residues. The V end lost 9 bases, the J end lost 7 bases, and 22 bases lay between the germline ends. The CDR3 region is CASRFGGEMGEQYF. Written as DNA, the CDR3 is TGTGCCAGTCGCTTTGGAGGGGAGATGGGGGAGCAGTACTTC.

This clonotype has ten or more counts. The gene calls are TRBV12-3 or TRBV12-4 and TRBJ1-4; TRBD1 is a possible D gene (5 bases). The CDR3 contains 14 residues. V was clipped by 4 bases and J by 7 bases, with 13 bases between them. CDR3 protein: CASSSSGRREKLFF. As DNA, the CDR3 is TGTGCCAGCAGTTCTTCAGGGCGACGTGAAAAACTGTTTTTT.

In its sample, this clonotype was seen a few times. This sequence joins TRBV27 and TRBJ2-5, with D perhaps TRBD1 (5 bases). The CDR3 has 13 residues. The V and J ends lost 10 bases and 1 base respectively, with 13 bases between them. Germline loops: CDR1 MNHEY, CDR2 SMNVEV (reference sequence). CDR3: CATRTRLQETQYF. The CDR3, as DNA: TGTGCCACCAGGACACGACTCCAAGAGACCCAGTACTTC.

This clonotype was counted between two and nine times. The chain recombines TRBV24-1 with TRBJ2-5; possible D gene TRBD1, 5 bases. The CDR3 extends over 12 amino acids. Germline lookup yields CDR1 KGHDR and CDR2 SFDVKD. The V end was cut by 2 bases, the J end by 5 bases, with 5 bases between. CDR3 sequence: CATSDSGETQYF. The CDR3 nucleotides are TGTGCCACCAGTGATTCAGGGGAGACCCAGTACTTC.